A single sample is the source of the 8 T cell receptor beta chains below, sequenced in a study of T cells in Graves' hyperthyroidism and ophthalmopathy. RNA transcripts gave rise to amplified TCR beta CDR3 regions. The HTBI primer set served for first-round RT-PCR of the TCR CDR3. From the multiplex PCR reads, TCRdb called clonotypes with MiXCR, one entry per CDR3 protein. The data hold about 550,000 distinct CDR3 sequences, with 20% to 25% observed a single time. Sequencing was carried out using blood. The receptor set was obtained from a man aged 18-30 years with Graves' hyperthyroidism.

This clonotype was recorded many times. J is TRBJ1-5 and V is TRBV6-4, with 7 positions matching TRBD1. The CDR3 length is 19 residues. Germline loops: CDR1 MRHNA, CDR2 SNTAGT. V shed 2 bases, J shed 0 bases, and the junction held 13 bases outside the gene matches. CDR3 protein: CASSDNIGTVFYSNQPQHF. In DNA form, the CDR3 reads TGTGCCAGCAGTGACAACATCGGGACAGTCTTTTATAGCAATCAGCCCCAGCATTTT.

The rearrangement links TRBV24-1 to TRBJ1-2, with no clear D. The V gene lost 2 bases and the J gene lost 2 bases, with 11 bases spanning the gap. The germline V gene encodes CDR1 KGHDR and CDR2 SFDVKD. The CDR3 totals 15 residues. The CDR3 protein is CATSDSTELNYGYTF. CDR3 coding DNA: TGTGCCACCAGTGATTCAACTGAACTGAACTATGGCTACACCTTC.

This rearrangement joins TRBV18 to TRBJ2-7, with D possibly TRBD1 on 6 matching bases. V dropped 2 bases and J dropped 0 bases, with 14 bases sitting between them. The CDR3 consists of 16 residues. The germline V gene has CDR1 KGHSH and CDR2 LQKENI. The CDR3 loop reads CASSPYTGTYSYEQYF. Here the CDR3 DNA reads TGTGCCAGCTCACCATATACAGGGACCTACTCCTACGAGCAGTACTTC.

This clonotype was seen just once. The V gene is TRBV13, the J gene TRBJ2-7, with 7 positions matching TRBD1. J gave up 6 bases and V 5 bases, and 7 bases lay outside the gene matches. The CDR3 consists of 13 residues. CDR1 and CDR2 (germline): PRHDT, FYEKMQ (reference sequence). CDR3 sequence reads: CASSTLRGREQYF. CDR3 coding DNA: TGTGCCAGCAGCACCTTAAGGGGGCGCGAGCAGTACTTC.

With regard to this clonotype: It may be a read error: a sequence one base away is much more abundant. The chain carries TRBV11-1 and TRBJ2-5; weak D call: TRBD2 (6 bases). Germline CDR1 is SGHAT and CDR2 is FQDESV (reference sequence). CDR3 length equals 18 residues. The DNA for the CDR3 is TGTGCCAGCAGCTTACTTCCCATTAGCGGAGCTTACCAAGAGACCCAGGACTTC. It codes for CASSLLPISGAYQETQDF.

The chain couples TRBV4-1 to TRBJ2-7; 7 nucleotides agree with TRBD2. The CDR3 covers 15 residues. V trimming: 5 bases; J trimming: 0 bases; junction bases outside the gene matches: 7. Germline CDR1 MGHRA, CDR2 YSYEKL. The CDR3 region is CASSSSGFSSYEQYF. The CDR3 DNA follows: TGCGCCAGCAGCTCTAGCGGTTTTAGCTCCTACGAGCAGTACTTC.

This clonotype was picked up many times. The chain employs TRBV4-1 and TRBJ1-5, with 8 bases that match TRBD1. Germline V CDR1 and CDR2: MGHRA, YSYEKL. This CDR3 has 15 amino acids. Trimming at V came to 5 bases and at J to 1 base, leaving 4 bases not matched to a gene. The CDR3 reads CASSEQGGSNQPQHF. The CDR3 region has the DNA TGCGCCAGCAGCGAACAGGGGGGGAGCAATCAGCCCCAGCATTTT.

This clonotype was counted many times. The chain combines TRBV9 with TRBJ1-3; 8 bases line up with TRBD1. This CDR3 contains 16 residues. The germline gives CDR1 SGDLS, CDR2 YYNGEE. The V segment lost 4 bases and the J segment 7 bases; nucleotides outside the gene matches: 13. For the CDR3, the DNA is TGTGCCAGCAGCTATCAGGACAGGGTGTTCCCCAACACCATATATTTT. Protein sequence: CASSYQDRVFPNTIYF.